This T cell receptor (beta chain) is from a study of blood T cell repertoires in COVID-19. Turning to the study itself: Spain, Italy and the United States supplied samples that represented acute and convalescent COVID-19. In each case, the material was cDNA or gDNA derived from T cells, B-cell-depleted T cells, or PBMCs.

This CDR3 is built from 13 residues. V gave up 1 base and J gave up 4 bases, with 5 bases separating them. From germline, CDR1 is SEHNR and CDR2 FQNEAQ (reference sequence). Per the authors' pipeline: From reference gene primer amplification, estimates of nucleated cell counts were derived. The data were produced by immunoSEQ multiplex PCR, yet TCRdb's version contains in-frame clones alone and is incomplete. V and J calls and clone size are as listed in that table; D and trimming were resolved from the DNA. The data show approximately 300,000 clones, 80% to 95% seen once. Seattle participants joined during active infection and were tracked over time.

The clonotype originates from a woman between 25 and 40 years old with COVID-19, enrolled during active disease. The sequencing sample was made of peripheral blood. The J gene is TRBJ1-3, the V gene TRBV7-9; D gene unclear. CDR3 loop: CASSLESGNTIYF. In nucleotides, the CDR3 is TGTGCCAGCAGCTTAGAATCAGGAAACACCATATATTTT.